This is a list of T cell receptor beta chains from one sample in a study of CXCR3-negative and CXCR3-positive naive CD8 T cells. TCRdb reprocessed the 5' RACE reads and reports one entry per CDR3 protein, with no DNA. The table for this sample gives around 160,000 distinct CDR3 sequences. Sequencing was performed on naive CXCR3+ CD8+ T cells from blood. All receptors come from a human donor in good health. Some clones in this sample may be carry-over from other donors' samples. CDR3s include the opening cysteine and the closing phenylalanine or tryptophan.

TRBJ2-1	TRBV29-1	CSVDLANEQFF
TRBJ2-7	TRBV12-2	CASRFLSYEQYF
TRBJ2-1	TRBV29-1	CSSFPGGAGSYNEQFF
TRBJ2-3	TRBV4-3	CASSPRTSGYTDTQYF
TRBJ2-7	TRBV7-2	CASSFVEASYEQYF
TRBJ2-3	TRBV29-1	CSVQGGRAGDTQYF
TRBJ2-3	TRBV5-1	CASSSLADSTDTQYF
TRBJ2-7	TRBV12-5	CASGYIGVEQYF
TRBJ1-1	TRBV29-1	CSVLGGNTEAFF
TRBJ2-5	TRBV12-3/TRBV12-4	CASSFGFEGEETQYF
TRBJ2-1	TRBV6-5	CASSYSKTGGEQFF
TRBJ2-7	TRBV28	CASSLGDRVNEQYF
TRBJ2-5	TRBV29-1	CSARGAHQETQYF